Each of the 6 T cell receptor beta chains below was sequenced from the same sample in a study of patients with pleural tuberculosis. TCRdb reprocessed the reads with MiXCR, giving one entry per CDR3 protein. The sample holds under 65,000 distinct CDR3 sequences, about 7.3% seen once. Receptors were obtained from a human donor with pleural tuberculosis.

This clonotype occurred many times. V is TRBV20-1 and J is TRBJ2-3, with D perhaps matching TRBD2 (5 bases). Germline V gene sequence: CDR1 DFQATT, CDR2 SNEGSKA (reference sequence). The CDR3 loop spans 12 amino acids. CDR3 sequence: CIWAVGGDTQYF. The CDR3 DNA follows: TGCATATGGGCCGTCGGCGGGGATACGCAGTATTTT.

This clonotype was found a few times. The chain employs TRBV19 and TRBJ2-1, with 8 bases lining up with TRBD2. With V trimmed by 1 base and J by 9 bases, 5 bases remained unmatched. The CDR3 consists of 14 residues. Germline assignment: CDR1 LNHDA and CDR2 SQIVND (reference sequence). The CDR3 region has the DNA TGTGCCAGTAGTATAGCGGGAGGGCCCGGTGAGCAGTTCTTC. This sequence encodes CASSIAGGPGEQFF.

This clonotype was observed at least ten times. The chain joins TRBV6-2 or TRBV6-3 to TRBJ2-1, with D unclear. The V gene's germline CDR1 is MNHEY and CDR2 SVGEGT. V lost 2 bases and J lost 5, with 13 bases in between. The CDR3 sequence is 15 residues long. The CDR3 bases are TGTGCCAGCAGTTACCCGAAAGCCTTAAACAATGAGCAGTTCTTC. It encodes CASSYPKALNNEQFF.

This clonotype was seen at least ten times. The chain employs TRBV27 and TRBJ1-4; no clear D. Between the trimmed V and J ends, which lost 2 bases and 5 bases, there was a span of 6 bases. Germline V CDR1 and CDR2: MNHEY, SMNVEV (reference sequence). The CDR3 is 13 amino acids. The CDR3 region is CASSLERNEKLFF. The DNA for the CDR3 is TGTGCCAGCAGTTTAGAGAGGAATGAAAAACTGTTTTTT.

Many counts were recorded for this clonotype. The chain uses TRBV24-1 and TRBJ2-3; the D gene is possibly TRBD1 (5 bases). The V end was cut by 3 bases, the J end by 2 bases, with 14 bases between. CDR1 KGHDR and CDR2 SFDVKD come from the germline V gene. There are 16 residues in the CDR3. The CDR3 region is CATSDPSTGNTDTQYF. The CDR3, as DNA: TGTGCCACCAGTGATCCATCAACAGGAAACACAGATACGCAGTATTTT.

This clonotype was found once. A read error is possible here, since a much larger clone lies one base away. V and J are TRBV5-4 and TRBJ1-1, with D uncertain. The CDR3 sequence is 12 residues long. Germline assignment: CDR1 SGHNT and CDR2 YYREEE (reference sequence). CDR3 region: CASSFKNTETFF. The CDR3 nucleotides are TGTGCCAGCAGCTTCAAGAACACTGAAACTTTCTTT.